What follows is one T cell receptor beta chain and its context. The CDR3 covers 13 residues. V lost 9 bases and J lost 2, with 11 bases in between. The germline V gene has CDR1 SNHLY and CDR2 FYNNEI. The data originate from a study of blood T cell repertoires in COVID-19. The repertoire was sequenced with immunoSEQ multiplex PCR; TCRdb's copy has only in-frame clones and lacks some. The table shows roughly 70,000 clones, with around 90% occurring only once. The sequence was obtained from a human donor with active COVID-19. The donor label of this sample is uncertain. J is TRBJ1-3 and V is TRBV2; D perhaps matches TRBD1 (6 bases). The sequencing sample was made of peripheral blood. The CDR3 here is CASLRGAGNTIYF. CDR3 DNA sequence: TGTGCCAGTCTCAGGGGTGCTGGAAACACCATATATTTT.